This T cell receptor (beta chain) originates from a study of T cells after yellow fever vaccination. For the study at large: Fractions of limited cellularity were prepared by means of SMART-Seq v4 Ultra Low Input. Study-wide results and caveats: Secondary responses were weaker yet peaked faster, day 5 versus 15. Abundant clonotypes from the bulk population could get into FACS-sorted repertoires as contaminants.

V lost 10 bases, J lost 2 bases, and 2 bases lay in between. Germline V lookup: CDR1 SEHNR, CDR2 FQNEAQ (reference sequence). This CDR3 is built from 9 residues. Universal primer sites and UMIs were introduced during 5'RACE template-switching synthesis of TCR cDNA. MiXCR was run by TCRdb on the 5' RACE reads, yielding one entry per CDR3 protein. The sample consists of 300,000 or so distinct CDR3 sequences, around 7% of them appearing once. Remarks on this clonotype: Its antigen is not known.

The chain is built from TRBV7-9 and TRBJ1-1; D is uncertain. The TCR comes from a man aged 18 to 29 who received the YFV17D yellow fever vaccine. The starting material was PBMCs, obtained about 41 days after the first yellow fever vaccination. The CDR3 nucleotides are TGTGCCATAAACACTGAAGCTTTCTTT. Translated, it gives CAINTEAFF. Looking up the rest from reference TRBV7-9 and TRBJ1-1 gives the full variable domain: DTGVSQNPRHKITKRGQNVTFRCDPISEHNRLYWYRQTLGQGPEFLTYFQNEAQLEKSRLLSDRFSAERPKGSFSTLEIQRTEQGDSAMYLCAINTEAFFGQGTRLTVV.